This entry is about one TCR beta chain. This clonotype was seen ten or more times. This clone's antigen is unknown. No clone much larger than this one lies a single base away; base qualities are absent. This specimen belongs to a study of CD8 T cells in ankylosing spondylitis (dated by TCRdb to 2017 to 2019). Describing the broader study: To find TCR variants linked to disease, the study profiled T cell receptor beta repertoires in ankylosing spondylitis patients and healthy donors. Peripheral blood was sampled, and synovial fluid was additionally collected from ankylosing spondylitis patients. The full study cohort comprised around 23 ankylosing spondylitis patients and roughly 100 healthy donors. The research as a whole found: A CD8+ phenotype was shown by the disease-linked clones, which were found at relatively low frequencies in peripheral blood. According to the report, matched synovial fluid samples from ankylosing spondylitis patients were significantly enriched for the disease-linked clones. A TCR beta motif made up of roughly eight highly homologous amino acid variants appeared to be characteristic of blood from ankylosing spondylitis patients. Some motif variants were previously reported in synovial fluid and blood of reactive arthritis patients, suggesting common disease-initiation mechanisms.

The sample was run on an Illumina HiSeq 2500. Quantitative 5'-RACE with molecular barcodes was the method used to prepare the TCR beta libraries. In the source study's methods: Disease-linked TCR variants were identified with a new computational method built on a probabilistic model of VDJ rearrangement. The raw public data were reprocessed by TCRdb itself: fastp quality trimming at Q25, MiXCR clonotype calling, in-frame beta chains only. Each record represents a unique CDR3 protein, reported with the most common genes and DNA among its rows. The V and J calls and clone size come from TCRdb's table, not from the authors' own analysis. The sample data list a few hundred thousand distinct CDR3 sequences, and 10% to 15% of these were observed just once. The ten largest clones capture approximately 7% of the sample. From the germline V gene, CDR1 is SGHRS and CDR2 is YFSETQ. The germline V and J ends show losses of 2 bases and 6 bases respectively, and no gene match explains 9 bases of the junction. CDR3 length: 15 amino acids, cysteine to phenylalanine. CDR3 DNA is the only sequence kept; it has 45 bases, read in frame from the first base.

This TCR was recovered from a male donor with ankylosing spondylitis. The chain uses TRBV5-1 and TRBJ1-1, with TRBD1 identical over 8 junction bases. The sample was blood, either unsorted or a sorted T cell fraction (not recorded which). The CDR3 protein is CASSFQTGVGAEAFF. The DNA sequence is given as TGCGCCAGCAGCTTTCAGACAGGGGTAGGGGCTGAAGCTTTCTTT.